This TCR beta chain derives from a study of spatial heterogeneity in lung cancer. Study-level points and caveats: Within tumors, counts of expanded alpha and beta TCRs tracked tumor mutation counts.

Regarding time point: sample taken at primary tumor resection. Patients with untreated early-stage non-small cell lung cancer, numbering around 71, were the donors. Researchers sequenced whole RNA taken from tumor, nontumor lung or frozen PBMC without sorting. This clonotype was counted many times. Its specificity is not known. This beta chain appears as a stray read in a library generated for alpha chains; its size is not informative. Each TCR cDNA molecule carried a unique molecular identifier. MiXCR, applied by TCRdb to the 5' RACE reads, yields one record per CDR3 protein. Of about 16,000 distinct CDR3 sequences listed, approximately 7% are singletons. The TCR was taken from a female donor with early-stage non-small cell lung cancer. Sample: lung tumor tissue, taken at surgery.

CDR3 coding DNA: TGTGCCAGCAGTTCTAGCGGGGGGGGGAATGAGCAGTTCTTC. Protein sequence: CASSSSGGGNEQFF. The chain combines TRBV6-5 with TRBJ2-1; TRBD2 aligns across 12 bases. With 4 bases clipped from V and 7 bases from J, the junction kept 2 bases outside the gene matches. The length of the CDR3 is 14 residues. Germline loops: CDR1 MNHEY, CDR2 SVGAGI.